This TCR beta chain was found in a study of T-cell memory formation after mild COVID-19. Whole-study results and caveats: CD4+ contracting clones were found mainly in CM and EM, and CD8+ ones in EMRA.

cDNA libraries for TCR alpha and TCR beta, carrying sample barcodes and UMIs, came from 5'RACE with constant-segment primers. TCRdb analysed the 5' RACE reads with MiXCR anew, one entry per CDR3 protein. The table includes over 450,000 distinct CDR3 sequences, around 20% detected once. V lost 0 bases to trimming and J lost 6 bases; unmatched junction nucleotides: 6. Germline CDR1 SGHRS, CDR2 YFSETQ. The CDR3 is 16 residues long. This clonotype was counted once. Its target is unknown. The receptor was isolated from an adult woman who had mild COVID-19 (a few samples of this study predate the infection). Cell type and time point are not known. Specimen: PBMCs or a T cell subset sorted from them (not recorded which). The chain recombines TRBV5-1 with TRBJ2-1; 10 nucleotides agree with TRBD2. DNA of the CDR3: TGCGCCAGCAGCTTGGCGGCTAGCGGGAGTACCAATGAGCAGTTCTTC. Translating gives CASSLAASGSTNEQFF.